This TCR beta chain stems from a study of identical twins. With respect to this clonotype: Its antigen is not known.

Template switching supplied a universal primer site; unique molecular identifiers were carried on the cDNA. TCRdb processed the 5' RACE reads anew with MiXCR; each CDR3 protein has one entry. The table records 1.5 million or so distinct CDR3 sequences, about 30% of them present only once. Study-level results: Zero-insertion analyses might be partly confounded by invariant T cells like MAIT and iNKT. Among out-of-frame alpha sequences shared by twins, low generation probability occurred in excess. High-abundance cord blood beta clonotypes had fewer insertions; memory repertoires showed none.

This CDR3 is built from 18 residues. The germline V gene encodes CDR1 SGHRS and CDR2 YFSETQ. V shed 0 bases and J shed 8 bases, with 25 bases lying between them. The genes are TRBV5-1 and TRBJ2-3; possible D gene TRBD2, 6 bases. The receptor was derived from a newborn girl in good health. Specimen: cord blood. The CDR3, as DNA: TGCGCCAGCAGCTTGGCGCCTAGCGAGAGCTCAAATCTGGGTACGCAGTATTTT. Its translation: CASSLAPSESSNLGTQYF.